A single sample is the source of the 12 T cell receptor beta chains below, sequenced in a study of T cells in Graves' hyperthyroidism and ophthalmopathy. The TCR beta CDR3 regions underwent amplification using RNA transcripts as the source. HTBI primers were the set used in a first-round RT-PCR of the TCR CDR3. MiXCR, applied by TCRdb to the multiplex PCR reads, yields one record per CDR3 protein. The profile covers fewer than 900,000 distinct CDR3 sequences, with roughly 15% appearing a single time and under 10% taken by the ten largest. The sample was blood. The receptors shown here come from a young man with Graves' hyperthyroidism.

DNA for the CDR3: TGTGCCAGCAGCGGGGTTGCTGGAAACACCATATATTTT. This codes for CASSGVAGNTIYF. The V gene is TRBV9, the J gene TRBJ1-3; D call uncertain. This CDR3 spans 13 amino acids. V was clipped by 3 bases and J by 2 bases, with 6 bases between them. Germline lookup yields CDR1 SGDLS and CDR2 YYNGEE.

This clonotype was observed a few times. The J gene is TRBJ2-6, the V gene TRBV28, with 9 positions matching TRBD1. Germline loops: CDR1 MDHEN, CDR2 SYDVKM. This CDR3 has 18 residues. V lost 7 bases to trimming and J lost 0 bases; unmatched junction nucleotides: 10. The chain's CDR3 is CASTDGTGWNSGANVLTF. The CDR3 DNA is TGTGCCAGCACCGATGGGACAGGGTGGAACTCTGGGGCCAACGTCCTGACTTTC.

This clonotype has at least ten counts. The J gene is TRBJ2-5, the V gene TRBV10-3; D gene ambiguous. The CDR3 extends over 12 amino acids. The germline gives CDR1 ENHRY, CDR2 SYGVKD. Trimming took 3 bases from V and 3 from J, leaving 5 bases between them. The CDR3 DNA sequence: TGTGCCATCAGTGATCAGAAAGAGACCCAGTACTTC. It is translated as CAISDQKETQYF.

A note on this clonotype: Given a much more abundant clone one base away, this may be a read error. The V and J genes are TRBV27 and TRBJ1-1; D gene ambiguous. The CDR3 is 13 amino acids. V lost 8 bases to trimming and J lost 4 bases, with 14 bases between them. Germline V gene lookup returns CDR1 MNHEY and CDR2 SMNVEV (reference sequence). CDR3 nucleotides: TGTGCCAGCCTGCCACGGGGATTCACTGAAGCTTTCTTT. The encoded protein is CASLPRGFTEAFF.

The chain couples TRBV19 to TRBJ2-7; 7 nucleotides align to TRBD1. The CDR3 contains 15 residues. Germline-derived CDR1 and CDR2 are LNHDA and SQIVND (reference sequence). The V gene end was trimmed by 4 bases and the J gene end by 2 bases; junction bases not matched to a gene: 8. This CDR3 is CASSRVAGTAYEQYF. CDR3 bases: TGTGCCAGTAGTAGAGTGGCCGGGACAGCCTACGAGCAGTACTTC.

This clonotype was seen more than once but under ten times. V usage is TRBV18 and J usage is TRBJ2-3; 9 nucleotides match TRBD2. The CDR3 is 20 residues long. V lost 0 bases to trimming and J lost 1 base; unmatched junction nucleotides: 14. Germline V gene sequence: CDR1 KGHSH, CDR2 LQKENI. CDR3 sequence: CASSPPSGLAPSQGTDTQYF. CDR3 DNA: TGTGCCAGCTCACCACCGAGCGGACTAGCGCCCAGCCAGGGCACAGATACGCAGTATTTT.

This clonotype appeared many times. The chain carries TRBV2 and TRBJ1-6; D remains ambiguous. V lost 4 bases and J lost 3, with 7 bases in between. The CDR3 runs to 14 residues. Germline V lookup: CDR1 SNHLY, CDR2 FYNNEI. Here the CDR3 reads CASSGQSYNSPLHF. The CDR3 DNA follows: TGTGCCAGCAGTGGGCAGAGCTATAATTCACCCCTCCACTTT.

V gene TRBV7-9 combines with J gene TRBJ2-5; TRBD1 agrees at 11 bases. V gave up 4 bases and J gave up 2 bases; unmatched junction bases: 6. Per germline, CDR1 SEHNR and CDR2 FQNEAQ (reference sequence). CDR3 length: 16 residues. The CDR3 nucleotides are TGTGCCAGCAGCTACCGGGACAGGGGGTTTCAAGAGACCCAGTACTTC. It codes for CASSYRDRGFQETQYF.

This clonotype was counted many times. The chain couples TRBV12-3 or TRBV12-4 to TRBJ2-5; a weak D match, TRBD2 (6 bases). The CDR3 length is 13 residues. The V and J ends lost 6 bases and 3 bases respectively, with 11 bases between them. Here the CDR3 DNA reads TGTGCCAGCAGCGGGGGAGAGGAAGAGACCCAGTACTTC. This gives the protein CASSGGEEETQYF.

This clonotype appeared many times. The chain combines TRBV7-2 with TRBJ2-2; 8 bases match TRBD1. CDR1 and CDR2 (germline): SGHTA, FQGNSA. The CDR3 totals 17 residues. The V and J ends lost 1 base and 6 bases, in that order; junction bases with no gene match: 10. CDR3 coding DNA: TGTGCCAGCAGCTTAGAGCCCCGGACAGGGAGGTCCGGGGAGCTGTTTTTT. Translating gives CASSLEPRTGRSGELFF. The variable domain in full, completed from reference TRBV7-2 and TRBJ2-2, reads GAGVSQSPSNKVTEKGKDVELRCDPISGHTALYWYRQSLGQGLEFLIYFQGNSAPDKSGLPSDRFSAERTGGSVSTLTIQRTQQEDSAVYLCASSLEPRTGRSGELFFGEGSRLTVL.

In DNA form, the CDR3 reads TGTGCCAGCGCTTTATACCTAGCCAAAAACATTCAGTACTTC. It translates to CASALYLAKNIQYF. The chain couples TRBV28 to TRBJ2-4; D is unresolved. V was trimmed by 8 bases and J by 0 bases, leaving 11 bases between them. Per germline, CDR1 MDHEN and CDR2 SYDVKM. This CDR3 is 14 amino acids long.

This clonotype came up many times. This chain links TRBV2 with TRBJ2-7, with 7 bases matching TRBD1. Germline CDR1 reads SNHLY; CDR2 reads FYNNEI. Germline trimming cut 5 bases from V and 6 bases from J; bases unmatched to any gene: 10. This CDR3 region has 14 residues. The CDR3 region has the DNA TGTGCCAGCAGTCCACGCCGACAGGGATCCGAGCAGTACTTC. Residues: CASSPRRQGSEQYF.